The 5 T cell receptor beta chains below were found in one sample sequenced in a study of T cell changes during pregnancy in multiple sclerosis. The method was immunoSEQ multiplex PCR; TCRdb's version includes in-frame clones alone and lacks a portion of them. In the table there are more than 80,000 clones, 75% to 95% of which are singletons. Material: peripheral blood, obtained before pregnancy. Receptor source: a female donor with multiple sclerosis, enrolled in a pregnancy study.

The CDR3 sequence is CSASDRINYGYTF. In DNA, the CDR3 is TGCAGCGCTTCGGACAGAATAAACTATGGCTACACCTTC. The chain couples TRBV29-1 to TRBJ1-2; possibly TRBD1 for D (6 bases). CDR1 and CDR2 from the germline V gene are SQVTM and ANQGSEA. CDR3 size: 13 residues. The V gene lost 7 bases and the J gene lost 2 bases, with 14 bases spanning the gap.

The gene calls are TRBV14 and TRBJ1-3, with D perhaps TRBD1 (6 bases). Germline values: CDR1 SGHDN, CDR2 FVKESK. The V end was cut by 3 bases, the J end by 4 bases, with 10 bases between. The CDR3 extends over 14 amino acids. CDR3 in amino acids: CASSQQGKGNTIYF. The DNA for the CDR3 is TGTGCCAGCAGCCAGCAGGGGAAAGGAAACACCATATATTTT.

The CDR3 nucleotides read TGTGCCAGCGGGGGGGTGACTGGGGCCAACGTCCTGACTTTC. It is translated as CASGGVTGANVLTF. The chain carries TRBV5-5 and TRBJ2-6, with 7 bases lining up with TRBD2. V dropped 7 bases and J dropped 2; count of bases not matched to a gene: 3. Germline CDR1 reads SGHKS; CDR2 reads YYEKEE (reference sequence). The CDR3 loop spans 14 amino acids.

This clone came up a few times. The V call is TRBV2, the J call TRBJ2-1, with TRBD2 matching over 11 bases. CDR1 and CDR2 from the germline V gene are SNHLY and FYNNEI. CDR3 length equals 16 residues. With V trimmed by 6 bases and J by 3 bases, 7 bases remained unmatched. CDR3 region: CASSQRTSGLYNEQFF. The CDR3 DNA sequence: TGTGCCAGCAGCCAGAGGACTAGCGGGCTCTACAATGAGCAGTTCTTC.

The chain combines TRBV6-6 with TRBJ1-2; D unclear. Germline V CDR1 and CDR2: MNHNY, SVGAGI (reference sequence). CDR3 size: 14 residues. Trimming took 6 bases from V and 7 from J, leaving 18 bases between them. The CDR3 sequence is CASSLYSVSSGYTF. Here the CDR3 DNA reads TGTGCCAGCAGCCTCTATTCCGTCTCATCTGGCTACACCTTC.